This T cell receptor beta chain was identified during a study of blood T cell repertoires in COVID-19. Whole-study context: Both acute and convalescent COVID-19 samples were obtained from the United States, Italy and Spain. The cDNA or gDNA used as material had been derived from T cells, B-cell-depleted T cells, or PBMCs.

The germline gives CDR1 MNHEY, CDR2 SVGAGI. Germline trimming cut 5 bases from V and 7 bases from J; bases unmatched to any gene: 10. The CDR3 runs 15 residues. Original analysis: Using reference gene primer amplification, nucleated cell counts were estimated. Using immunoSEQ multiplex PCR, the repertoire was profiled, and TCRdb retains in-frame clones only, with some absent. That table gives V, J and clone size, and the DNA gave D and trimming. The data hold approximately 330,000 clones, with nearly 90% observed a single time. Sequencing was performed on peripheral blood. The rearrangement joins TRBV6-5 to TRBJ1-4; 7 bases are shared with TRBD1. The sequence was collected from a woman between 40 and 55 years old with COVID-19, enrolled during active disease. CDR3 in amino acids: CASSPPDRVGEKLFF. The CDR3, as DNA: TGTGCCAGCAGTCCACCCGACAGGGTCGGTGAAAAACTGTTTTTT.